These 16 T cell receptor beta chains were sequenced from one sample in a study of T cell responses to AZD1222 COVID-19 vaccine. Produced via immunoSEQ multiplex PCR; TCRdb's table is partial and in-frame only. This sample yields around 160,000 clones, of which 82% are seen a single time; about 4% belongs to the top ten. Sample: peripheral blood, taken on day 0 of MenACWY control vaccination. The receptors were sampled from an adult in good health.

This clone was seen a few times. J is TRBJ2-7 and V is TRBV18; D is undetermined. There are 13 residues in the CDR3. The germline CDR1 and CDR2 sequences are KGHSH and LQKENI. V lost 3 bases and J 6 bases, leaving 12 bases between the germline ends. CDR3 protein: CASSPSDSREQYF. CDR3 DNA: TGTGCCAGCTCACCGTCGGATAGCCGCGAGCAGTACTTC.

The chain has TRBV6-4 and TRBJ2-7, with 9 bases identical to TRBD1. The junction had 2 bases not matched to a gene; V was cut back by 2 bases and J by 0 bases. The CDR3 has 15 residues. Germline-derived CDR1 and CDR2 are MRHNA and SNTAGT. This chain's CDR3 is CASSDRDRVSYEQYV. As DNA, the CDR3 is TGTGCCAGCAGTGACCGGGACAGGGTCTCCTACGAGCAGTACGTC.

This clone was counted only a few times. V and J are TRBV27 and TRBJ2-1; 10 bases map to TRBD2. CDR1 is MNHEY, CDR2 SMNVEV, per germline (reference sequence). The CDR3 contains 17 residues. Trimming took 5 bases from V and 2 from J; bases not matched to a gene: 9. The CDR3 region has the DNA TGTGCCAGCAGTCCCCTGGTACTAGCGGGGACCTACAATGAGCAGTTCTTC. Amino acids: CASSPLVLAGTYNEQFF.

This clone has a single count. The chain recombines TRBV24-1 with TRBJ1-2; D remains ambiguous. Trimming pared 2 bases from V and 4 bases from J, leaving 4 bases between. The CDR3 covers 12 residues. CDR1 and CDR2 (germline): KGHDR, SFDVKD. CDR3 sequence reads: CATSDSGYGYTF. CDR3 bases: TGTGCCACCAGTGATTCGGGCTATGGCTACACCTTC.

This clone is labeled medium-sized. The CDR3: CASSSSQGGYTF. CDR3 nucleotide sequence: TGTGCCAGCAGCTCCAGTCAGGGCGGCTACACCTTC. This chain uses TRBV7-9 with TRBJ1-2, with D perhaps TRBD1 (5 bases). Trimming stripped 4 bases from V and 8 bases from J, with 11 bases between. The CDR3 loop spans 12 amino acids. Per the germline V gene, CDR1 is SEHNR and CDR2 is FQNEAQ (reference sequence).

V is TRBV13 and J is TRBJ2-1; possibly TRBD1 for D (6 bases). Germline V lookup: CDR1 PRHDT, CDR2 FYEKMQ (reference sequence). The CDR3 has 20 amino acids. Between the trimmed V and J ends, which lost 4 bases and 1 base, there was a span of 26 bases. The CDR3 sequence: CASSSTGILSQGDSYNEQFF. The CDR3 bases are TGTGCCAGCAGCTCGACCGGGATTCTATCACAGGGAGATTCCTACAATGAGCAGTTCTTC.

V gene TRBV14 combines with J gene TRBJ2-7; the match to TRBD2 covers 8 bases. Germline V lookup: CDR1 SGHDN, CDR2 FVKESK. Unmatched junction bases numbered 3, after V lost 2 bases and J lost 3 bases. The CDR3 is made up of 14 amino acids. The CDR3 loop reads CASSQLAGFYEQYF. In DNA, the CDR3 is TGTGCCAGCAGCCAACTAGCGGGTTTCTACGAGCAGTACTTC.

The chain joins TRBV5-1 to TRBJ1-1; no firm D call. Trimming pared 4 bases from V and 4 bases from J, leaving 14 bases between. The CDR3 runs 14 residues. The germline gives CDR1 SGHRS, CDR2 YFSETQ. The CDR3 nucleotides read TGCGCCAGCAGCGAGGACGTGGGTTTCACTGAAGCTTTCTTT. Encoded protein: CASSEDVGFTEAFF.

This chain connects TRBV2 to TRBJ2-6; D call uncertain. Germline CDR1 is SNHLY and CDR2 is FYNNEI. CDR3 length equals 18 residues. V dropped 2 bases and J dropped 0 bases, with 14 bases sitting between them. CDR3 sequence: CASSENPPISSGANVLTF. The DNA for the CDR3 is TGTGCCAGCAGTGAAAATCCGCCAATTAGCTCTGGGGCCAACGTCCTGACTTTC.

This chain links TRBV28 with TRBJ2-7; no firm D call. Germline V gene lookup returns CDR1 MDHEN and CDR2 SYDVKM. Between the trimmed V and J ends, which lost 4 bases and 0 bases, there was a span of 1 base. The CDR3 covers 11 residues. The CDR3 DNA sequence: TGTGCCAGCAGTTCCTCCTACGAGCAGTACGTC. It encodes CASSSSYEQYV.

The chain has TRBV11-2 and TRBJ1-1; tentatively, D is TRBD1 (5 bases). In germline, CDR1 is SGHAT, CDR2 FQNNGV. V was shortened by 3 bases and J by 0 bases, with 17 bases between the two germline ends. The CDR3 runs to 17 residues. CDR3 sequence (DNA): TGTGCCAGCAGCTTCGCCGGGGCCGGACTTTTGAACACTGAAGCTTTCTTT. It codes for CASSFAGAGLLNTEAFF.

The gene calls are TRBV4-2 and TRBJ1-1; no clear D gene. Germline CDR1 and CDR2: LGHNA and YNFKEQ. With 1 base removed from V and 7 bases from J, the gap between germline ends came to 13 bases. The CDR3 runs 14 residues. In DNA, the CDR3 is TGTGCCAGCAGCCAAGTCTTGGCCGCTAGTGAAGCTTTCTTT. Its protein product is CASSQVLAASEAFF.

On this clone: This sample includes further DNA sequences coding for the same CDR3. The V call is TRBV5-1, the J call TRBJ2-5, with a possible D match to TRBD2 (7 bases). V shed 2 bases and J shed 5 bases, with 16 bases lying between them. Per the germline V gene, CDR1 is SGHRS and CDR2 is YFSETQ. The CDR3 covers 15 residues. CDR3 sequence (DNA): TGCGCCAGCAGCTTAACCGGGGGGCGTCAGGAGACCCAGTACTTC. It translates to CASSLTGGRQETQYF.

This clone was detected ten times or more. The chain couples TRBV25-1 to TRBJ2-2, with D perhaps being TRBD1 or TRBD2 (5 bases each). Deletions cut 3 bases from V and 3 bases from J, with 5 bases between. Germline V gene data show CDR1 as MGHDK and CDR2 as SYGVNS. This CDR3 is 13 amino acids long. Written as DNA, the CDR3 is TGTGCCAGCAGTGAGGGGGACACCGGGGAGCTGTTTTTT. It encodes CASSEGDTGELFF. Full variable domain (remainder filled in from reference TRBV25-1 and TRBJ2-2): EADIYQTPRYLVIGTGKKITLECSQTMGHDKMYWYQQDPGMELHLIHYSYGVNSTEKGDLSSESTVSRIRTEHFPLTLESARPSHTSQYLCASSEGDTGELFFGEGSRLTVL.

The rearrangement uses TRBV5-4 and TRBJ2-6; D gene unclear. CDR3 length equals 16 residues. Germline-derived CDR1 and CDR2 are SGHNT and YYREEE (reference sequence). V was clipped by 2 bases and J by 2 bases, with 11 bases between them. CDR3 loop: CASSFLTRAGANVLTF. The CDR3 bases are TGTGCCAGCAGCTTCCTGACCCGGGCTGGGGCCAACGTCCTGACTTTC.

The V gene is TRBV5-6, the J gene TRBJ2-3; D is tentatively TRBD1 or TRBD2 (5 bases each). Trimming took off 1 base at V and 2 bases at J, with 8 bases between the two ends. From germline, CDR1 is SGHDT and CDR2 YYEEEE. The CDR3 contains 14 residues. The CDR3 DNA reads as TGTGCCAGCAGCTTGCAGGGACCCACAGATACGCAGTATTTT. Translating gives CASSLQGPTDTQYF.